This T cell receptor (beta chain) was sequenced during a study of blood T cells in healthy people across ages. Study-wide findings and caveats: Unknown CMV status may confound age-related changes in expanded clones.

A J-beta primer mix and a sample-barcoded 5' primer were used in a second PCR of about 7 to 12 cycles. A single record per CDR3 protein comes from TCRdb applying MiXCR to the 5' RACE reads. Here the sample spans roughly 1.9 million distinct CDR3 sequences, about two fifths being singletons. The table lists this clonotype with a few counts. What it recognizes is unknown. Between the trimmed V and J ends, which lost 3 bases and 5 bases, there was a span of 9 bases. The germline CDR1 and CDR2 sequences are SGHRS and YFSETQ. CDR3 length: 12 amino acids. The chain has TRBV5-1 and TRBJ2-7; D unclear. Material: blood. The sequence was obtained from a human donor in good health. The CDR3 nucleotides read TGCGCCAGCAGCTCTACTATGGACGAGCAGTACTTC. This sequence encodes CASSSTMDEQYF.